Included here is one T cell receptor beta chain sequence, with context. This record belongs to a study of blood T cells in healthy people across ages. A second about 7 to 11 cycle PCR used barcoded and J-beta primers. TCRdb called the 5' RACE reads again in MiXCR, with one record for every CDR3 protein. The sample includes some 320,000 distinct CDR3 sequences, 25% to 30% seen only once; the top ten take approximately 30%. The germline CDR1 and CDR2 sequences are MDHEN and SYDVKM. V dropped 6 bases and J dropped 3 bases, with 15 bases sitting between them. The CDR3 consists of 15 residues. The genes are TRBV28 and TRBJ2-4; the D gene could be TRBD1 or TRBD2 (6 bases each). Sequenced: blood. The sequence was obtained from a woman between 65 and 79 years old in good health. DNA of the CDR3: TGTGCCAGCAGCCCCCCCGGGGGCCTCAAAAACATTCAGTACTTC. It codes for CASSPPGGLKNIQYF.